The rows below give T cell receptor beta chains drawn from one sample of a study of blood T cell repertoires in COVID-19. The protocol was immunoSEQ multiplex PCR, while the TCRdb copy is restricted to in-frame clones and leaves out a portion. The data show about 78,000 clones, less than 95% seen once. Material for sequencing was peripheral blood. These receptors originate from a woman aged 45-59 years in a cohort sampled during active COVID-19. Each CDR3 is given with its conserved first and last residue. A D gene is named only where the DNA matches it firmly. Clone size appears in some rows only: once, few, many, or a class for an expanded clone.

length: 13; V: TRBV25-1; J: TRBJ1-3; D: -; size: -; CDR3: CASSGPGGNTIYF; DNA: TGTGCCAGCAGTGGCCCGGGGGGAAACACCATATATTTT
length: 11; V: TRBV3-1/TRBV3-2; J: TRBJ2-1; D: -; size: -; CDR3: CASSLEDEQFF; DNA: TGTGCCAGCAGCCTGGAGGATGAGCAGTTCTTC
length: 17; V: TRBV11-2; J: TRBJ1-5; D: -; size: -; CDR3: CASSLSASGVRYQPQHF; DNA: TGTGCCAGCAGCTTATCGGCCTCAGGGGTACGCTATCAGCCCCAGCATTTT
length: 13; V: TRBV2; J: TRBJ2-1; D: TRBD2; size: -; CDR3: CAIGLAGTNEQFF; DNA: TGTGCCATAGGACTAGCGGGAACCAATGAGCAGTTCTTC
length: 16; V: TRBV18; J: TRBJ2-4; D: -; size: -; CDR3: CASSYNDRLAKNIQYF; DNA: TGTGCCAGCTCATATAACGACAGGCTTGCCAAAAACATTCAGTACTTC
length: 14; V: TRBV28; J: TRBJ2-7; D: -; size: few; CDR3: CASSSPHPTYEQYF; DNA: TGTGCCAGCAGTTCTCCCCACCCTACGTACGAGCAGTACTTC
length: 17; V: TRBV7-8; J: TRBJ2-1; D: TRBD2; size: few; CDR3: CASSLRVAGGARNEQFF; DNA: TGTGCCAGCAGCTTAAGGGTAGCGGGAGGGGCACGGAATGAGCAGTTCTTC
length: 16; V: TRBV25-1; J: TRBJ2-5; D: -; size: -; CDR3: CASNPLGLPDQETQYF; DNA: TGTGCCAGCAATCCCCTGGGACTGCCCGACCAAGAGACCCAGTACTTC
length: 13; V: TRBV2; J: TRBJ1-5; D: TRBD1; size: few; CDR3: CASAGTGDQPQHF; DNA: TGTGCCAGCGCCGGGACAGGGGATCAGCCCCAGCATTTT
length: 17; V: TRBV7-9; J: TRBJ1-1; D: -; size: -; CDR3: CASSLLWAEGMNTEAFF; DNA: TGTGCCAGCAGCTTATTATGGGCCGAGGGAATGAACACTGAAGCTTTCTTT
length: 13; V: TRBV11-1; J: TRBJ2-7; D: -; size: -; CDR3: CASLGWSSYEQYF; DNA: TGTGCCAGTCTAGGCTGGAGCTCCTACGAGCAGTACTTC
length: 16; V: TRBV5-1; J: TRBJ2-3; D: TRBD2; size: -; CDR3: CASSLGGLLGADTQYF; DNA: TGCGCCAGCAGCCTGGGGGGACTATTAGGGGCAGATACGCAGTATTTT
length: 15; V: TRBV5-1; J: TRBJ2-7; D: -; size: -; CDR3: CASSLEPENPYEQYF; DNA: TGCGCCAGCAGCTTGGAACCGGAGAACCCCTACGAGCAGTACTTC
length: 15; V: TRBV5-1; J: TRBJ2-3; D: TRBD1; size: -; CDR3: CASSLARTGRDTQYF; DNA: TGCGCCAGCAGCTTGGCAAGGACAGGGCGCGATACGCAGTATTTT
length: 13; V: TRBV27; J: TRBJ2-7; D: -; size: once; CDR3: CASKVQGSYEQYF; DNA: TGTGCCAGCAAGGTCCAGGGCTCCTACGAGCAGTACTTC
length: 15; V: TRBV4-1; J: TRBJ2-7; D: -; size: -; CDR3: CASSQEGRFSYEQYF; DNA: TGCGCCAGCAGCCAAGAGGGCCGATTCTCCTACGAGCAGTACTTC
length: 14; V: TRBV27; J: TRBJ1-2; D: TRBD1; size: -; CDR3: CASSLIGQGSGYTF; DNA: TGTGCCAGCAGTTTAATCGGACAGGGGTCTGGCTACACCTTC
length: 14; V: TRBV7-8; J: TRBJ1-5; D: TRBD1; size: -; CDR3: CASSYSGGNQPQHF; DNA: TGTGCCAGCAGTTACTCAGGGGGTAATCAGCCCCAGCATTTT
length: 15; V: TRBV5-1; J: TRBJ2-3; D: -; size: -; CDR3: CASSLKQGSTDTQYF; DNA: TGCGCCAGCAGCTTGAAGCAGGGGAGCACAGATACGCAGTATTTT
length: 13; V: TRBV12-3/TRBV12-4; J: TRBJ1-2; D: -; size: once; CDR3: CASTLGGAVGYTF; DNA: TGTGCCAGCACCCTCGGGGGGGCGGTAGGCTACACCTTC
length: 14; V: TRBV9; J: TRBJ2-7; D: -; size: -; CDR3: CASSKEGGSYEQYF; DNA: TGTGCCAGCAGTAAGGAAGGGGGTTCCTACGAGCAGTACTTC
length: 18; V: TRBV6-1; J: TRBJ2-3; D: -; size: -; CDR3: CASSEVPTGSSKGDTQYF; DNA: TGTGCCAGCAGTGAAGTCCCTACAGGGAGCAGCAAGGGAGATACGCAGTATTTT
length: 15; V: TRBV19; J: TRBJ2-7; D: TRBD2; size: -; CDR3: CASSTLAGGRYEQYF; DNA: TGTGCCAGTAGTACGCTAGCGGGAGGAAGGTACGAGCAGTACTTC
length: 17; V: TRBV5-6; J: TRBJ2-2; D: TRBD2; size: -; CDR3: CASSLDIAGGDTGELFF; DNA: TGTGCCAGCAGCTTGGATATAGCGGGAGGGGACACCGGGGAGCTGTTTTTT
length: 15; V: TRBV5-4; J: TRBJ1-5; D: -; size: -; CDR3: CASSLGGISNQPQHF; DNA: TGTGCCAGCAGCTTGGGAGGGATTAGCAATCAGCCCCAGCATTTT
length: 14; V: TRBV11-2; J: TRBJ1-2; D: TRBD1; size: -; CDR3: CASSATGTVYGYTF; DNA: TGTGCCAGCAGCGCGACCGGGACAGTCTATGGCTACACCTTC
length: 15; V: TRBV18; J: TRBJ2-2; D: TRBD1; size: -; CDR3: CASSPRDRNTGELFF; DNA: TGTGCCAGCTCCCCGAGGGACAGAAACACCGGGGAGCTGTTTTTT
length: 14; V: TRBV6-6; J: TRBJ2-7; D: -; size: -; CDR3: CASSPSEKKDEQYF; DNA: TGTGCCAGCAGTCCCTCGGAGAAAAAAGACGAGCAGTACTTC
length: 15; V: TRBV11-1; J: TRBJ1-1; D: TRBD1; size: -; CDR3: CASSPRQGLRTEAFF; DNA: TGTGCCAGCAGCCCAAGACAGGGGTTGAGGACTGAAGCTTTCTTT
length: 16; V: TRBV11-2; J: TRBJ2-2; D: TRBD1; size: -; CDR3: CASSFDGTGITGELFF; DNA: TGTGCCAGCAGCTTCGACGGGACAGGGATCACCGGGGAGCTGTTTTTT
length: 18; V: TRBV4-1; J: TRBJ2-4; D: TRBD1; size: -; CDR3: CASSQASDRGLAKNIQYF; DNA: TGCGCCAGCAGCCAAGCTTCGGACAGGGGACTAGCCAAAAACATTCAGTACTTC
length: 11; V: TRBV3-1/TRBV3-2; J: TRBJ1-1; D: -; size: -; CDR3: CASSRRSEAFF; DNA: TGTGCCAGCAGCCGGAGATCAGAAGCTTTCTTT
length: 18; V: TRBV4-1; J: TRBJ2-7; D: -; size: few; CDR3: CASSPGGRERGSQLEQYF; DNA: TGCGCCAGCAGCCCCGGTGGCCGTGAAAGAGGGTCCCAACTCGAGCAGTACTTC
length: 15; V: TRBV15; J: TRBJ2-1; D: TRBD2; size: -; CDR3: CATSRTSGRVGEQFF; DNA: TGTGCCACCAGCAGGACTAGCGGGAGAGTAGGTGAGCAGTTCTTC
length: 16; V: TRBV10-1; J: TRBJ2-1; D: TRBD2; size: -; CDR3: CASSEVAGGSYNEQFF; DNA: TGCGCCAGCAGTGAGGTAGCGGGAGGGTCCTACAATGAGCAGTTCTTC
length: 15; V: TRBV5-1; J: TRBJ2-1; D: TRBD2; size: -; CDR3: CASTHGGTDLAEQFF; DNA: TGCGCCAGCACCCACGGGGGGACCGACCTCGCTGAGCAGTTCTTC
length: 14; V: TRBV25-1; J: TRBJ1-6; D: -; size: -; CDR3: CASSDHSYNSPLHF; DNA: TGTGCCAGCAGTGATCACTCCTATAATTCACCCCTCCACTTT
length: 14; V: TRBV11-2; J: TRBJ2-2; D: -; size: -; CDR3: CASTPDFNTGELFF; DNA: TGTGCCAGCACCCCGGACTTTAACACCGGGGAGCTGTTTTTT
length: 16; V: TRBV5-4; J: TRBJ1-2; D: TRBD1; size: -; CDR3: CASSPGGGQGLGGYTF; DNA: TGTGCCAGCAGTCCTGGGGGGGGACAGGGGCTGGGAGGCTACACCTTC
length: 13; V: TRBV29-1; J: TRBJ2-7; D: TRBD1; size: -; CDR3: CSVVLGQGYEQYF; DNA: TGCAGCGTTGTGCTCGGACAGGGCTACGAGCAGTACTTC